This is a list of T cell receptor beta chains from one sample in a study of blood T cells in healthy people across ages. TCRdb re-called the 5' RACE reads with MiXCR, one entry per CDR3 protein. The sample holds approximately 780,000 distinct CDR3 sequences, around a quarter seen once. These data were also reused for a study on T cells of mothers and their children.

Specimen: blood. The receptors come from a boy between 10 and 17 years old in good health. Each CDR3 is given with its conserved first and last residue. Each record gives: CDR3 protein, D gene, V gene, J gene. D genes are given only for firm matches.

CDR3 protein: CSATSGTNYNEQFF
D gene: TRBD2
V gene: TRBV20-1
J gene: TRBJ2-1

CDR3 protein: CASKNGLAGSYEQYF
D gene: TRBD2
V gene: TRBV6-2/TRBV6-3
J gene: TRBJ2-7

CDR3 protein: CASSSSRDGTDTQYF
D gene: -
V gene: TRBV6-4
J gene: TRBJ2-3

CDR3 protein: CASSKGLAGEYEQYF
D gene: TRBD2
V gene: TRBV28
J gene: -

CDR3 protein: CASSRGGFSYEQYF
D gene: TRBD2
V gene: TRBV6-6
J gene: TRBJ2-7

CDR3 protein: CASSLYPGQGDEQYF
D gene: TRBD1
V gene: TRBV5-1
J gene: -

CDR3 protein: CASSDGHGYTF
D gene: -
V gene: TRBV5-1
J gene: TRBJ1-2

CDR3 protein: CASSPMTSGGLETQYF
D gene: TRBD2
V gene: TRBV7-3
J gene: TRBJ2-5

CDR3 protein: CATSDRTDTQYF
D gene: -
V gene: TRBV24-1
J gene: TRBJ2-3

CDR3 protein: CASSPGQQQTQYF
D gene: -
V gene: TRBV4-3
J gene: TRBJ2-5

CDR3 protein: CASSHATGSREQYF
D gene: -
V gene: TRBV5-1
J gene: TRBJ2-7

CDR3 protein: CSVESTLAGLQDEQFF
D gene: TRBD2
V gene: TRBV29-1
J gene: TRBJ2-1

CDR3 protein: CASSNWQTGLIYEQYF
D gene: -
V gene: TRBV5-1
J gene: TRBJ2-7

CDR3 protein: CASSYSGTGWGTGELFF
D gene: TRBD1
V gene: TRBV6-5
J gene: TRBJ2-2

CDR3 protein: CASSLPWETQYF
D gene: -
V gene: TRBV2
J gene: TRBJ2-5

CDR3 protein: CASQLSGGPSDGELFF
D gene: TRBD2
V gene: TRBV5-1
J gene: TRBJ2-2

CDR3 protein: CASSQVYVGTDTQYF
D gene: -
V gene: TRBV3-1
J gene: TRBJ2-3

CDR3 protein: CASSFSSYEQYF
D gene: -
V gene: TRBV7-9
J gene: TRBJ2-7